Below, one T cell receptor (beta chain) is given with its context. The antigen remains unidentified. This sample was included in a study of T cell responses to AZD1222 COVID-19 vaccine. Study at large: Samples with a second dose at about 4 or about 12 weeks were pooled together. Study observations and caveats: Spike-specific TCR breadth rose after two AZD1222 doses, and depth rose as well. White British ancestry dominated among donors, who included more females, and clonal diversity was possibly underestimated. Variant regions that are unmutated are reportedly the target of nearly half of spike-specific TCRs.

V shed 8 bases and J shed 11 bases, with 21 bases lying between them. Germline assignment: CDR1 MGHDK and CDR2 SYGVNS. The CDR3 extends over 14 amino acids. Some clones are missing from TCRdb's copy, which holds only in-frame ones; the method was immunoSEQ multiplex PCR. The sample holds about 110,000 clones, about 89% seen once. Sequenced here: peripheral blood, sampled on day 0 of AZD1222 vaccination. The chain links TRBV25-1 to TRBJ1-4; D may be TRBD1 (6 bases). This receptor was identified in an adult in good health. The CDR3 region is CASLDGTSPGKLFF. The CDR3 DNA is TGTGCCAGCCTTGACGGGACATCGCCTGGGAAACTGTTTTTT.